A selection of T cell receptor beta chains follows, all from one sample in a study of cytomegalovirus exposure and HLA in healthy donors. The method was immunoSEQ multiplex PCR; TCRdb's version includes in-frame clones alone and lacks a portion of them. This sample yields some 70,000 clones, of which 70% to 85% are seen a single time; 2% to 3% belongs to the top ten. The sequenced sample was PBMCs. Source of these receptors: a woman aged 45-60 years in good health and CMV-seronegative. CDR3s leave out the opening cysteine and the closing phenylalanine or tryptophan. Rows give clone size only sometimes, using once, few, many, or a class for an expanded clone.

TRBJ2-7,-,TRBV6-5,ASTPGGGSYEQY
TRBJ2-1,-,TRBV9,ASSPRPGTSRADNEQF
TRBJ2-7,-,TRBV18,ASSAGLNEQY
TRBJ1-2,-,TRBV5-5,ASSFGRDRVSGYT
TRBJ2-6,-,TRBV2,ASSVQSGANVLT
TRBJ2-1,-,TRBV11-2,ASSQTDNEQF
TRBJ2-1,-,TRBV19,ASSIDVGSGRATEQF
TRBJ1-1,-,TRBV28,ASSFPRNTEAF
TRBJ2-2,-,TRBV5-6,ASSRQVATGELF
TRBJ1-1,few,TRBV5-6,ASSPLGEGGEAF
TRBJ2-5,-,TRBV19,ASRKGGALQETQY
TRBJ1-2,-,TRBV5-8,ASSLIEGANYGYT
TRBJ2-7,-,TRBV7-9,ASSPQGASYEQY
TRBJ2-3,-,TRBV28,ASSFMGTEVGTQY
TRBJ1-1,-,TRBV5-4,ASSLQENTEAF
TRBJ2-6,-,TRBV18,ASSAGTSSGANVLT
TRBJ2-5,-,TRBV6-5,ASSLNRGVQETQY
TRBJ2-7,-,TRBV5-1,ASSPRTEGPYEQY
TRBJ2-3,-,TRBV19,ASSGGLAGADTQY
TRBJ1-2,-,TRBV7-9,ASSSRGDGYT
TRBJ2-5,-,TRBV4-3,ASSLGVQETQY
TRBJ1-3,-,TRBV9,ASSGLGGEQGATGNTIY
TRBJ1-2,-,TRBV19,ASSLKTGTAFYGYT
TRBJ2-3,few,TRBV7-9,ASSSATSTDTQY
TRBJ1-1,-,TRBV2,ASRFQGAGSAEAF
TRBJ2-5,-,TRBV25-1,ASSDPGAGVQETQY
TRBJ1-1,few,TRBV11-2,ASSSGWTGGINTEAF
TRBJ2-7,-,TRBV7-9,ASSLLGTGDIEQY
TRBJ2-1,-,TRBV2,ASTRTPLGGNEQF
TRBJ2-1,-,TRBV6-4,ASSAHRGPHNEQF
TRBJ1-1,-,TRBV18,ASSPGLGGTEAF
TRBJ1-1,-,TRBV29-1,SVVGVSKANTEAF
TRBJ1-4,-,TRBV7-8,ASSTPGGANEKLF
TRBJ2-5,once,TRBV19,ASSIGGLFQETQY
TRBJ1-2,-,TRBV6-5,ASKRDKEGYT
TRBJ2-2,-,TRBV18,ASSPLGSGTNTGELF
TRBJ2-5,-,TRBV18,ASSLRRRETQY
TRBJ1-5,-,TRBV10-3,AISESGGQPNQPQH
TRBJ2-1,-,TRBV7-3,ASSLRAGAYQNEQF
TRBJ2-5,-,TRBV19,ASSIDPGLVNETQY
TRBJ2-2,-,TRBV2,ASNFNPPAGELF
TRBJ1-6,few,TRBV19,ASSAAGGYYNSPLH
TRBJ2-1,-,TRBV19,ASSISRDNEQF
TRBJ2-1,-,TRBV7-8,ASSPYSGTSGRAGNEQF
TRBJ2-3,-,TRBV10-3,AISEPNSGPSGTDTQY
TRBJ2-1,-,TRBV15,ATSRRQGDVDEQF
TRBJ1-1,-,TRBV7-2,ASSPRGQANTEAF
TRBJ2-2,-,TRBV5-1,ASSLVGIESGELF
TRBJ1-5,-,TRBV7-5,ARQLQGAKQPQH
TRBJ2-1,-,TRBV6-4,ASGGQGANEQF
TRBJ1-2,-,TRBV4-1,ASSQSGQIHYGYT